This T cell receptor beta chain was captured by sequencing in a study of blood T cell repertoires in COVID-19. Background on the study: There were acute and convalescent COVID-19 samples, and they came from the United States, Italy and Spain.

Across about two dozen US areas, participants ranged in age from roughly 18 to 95 years. V was cut by 3 bases and J by 5 bases, with 17 bases left in between. The germline V gene has CDR1 LNHNV and CDR2 YYDKDF (reference sequence). The length of the CDR3 is 16 residues. As originally analysed: Reference gene primer amplification yielded estimated nucleated cell counts. Assay: immunoSEQ multiplex PCR; the TCRdb copy retains only in-frame clones and omits some. That table is the source of V, J and clone size, and D and trimming were worked out from the DNA. The sample consists of about 390,000 clones, more than 75% of them appearing once.

V and J are TRBV15 and TRBJ1-5; tentatively, D is TRBD1 (5 bases). This clonotype was sampled from a woman between 45 and 65 years old who had recovered from COVID-19. Sequencing was carried out using PBMCs or T cells enriched from blood (not recorded which). The CDR3 reads CATSRVPPEGHQPQHF. In DNA, the CDR3 is TGTGCCACCAGCAGGGTTCCTCCGGAGGGGCATCAGCCCCAGCATTTT. The whole variable domain, filled in from reference TRBV15 and TRBJ1-5, reads DAMVIQNPRYQVTQFGKPVTLSCSQTLNHNVMYWYQQKSSQAPKLLFHYYDKDFNNEADTPDNFQSRRPNTSFCFLDIRSPGLGDTAMYLCATSRVPPEGHQPQHFGDGTRLSIL.